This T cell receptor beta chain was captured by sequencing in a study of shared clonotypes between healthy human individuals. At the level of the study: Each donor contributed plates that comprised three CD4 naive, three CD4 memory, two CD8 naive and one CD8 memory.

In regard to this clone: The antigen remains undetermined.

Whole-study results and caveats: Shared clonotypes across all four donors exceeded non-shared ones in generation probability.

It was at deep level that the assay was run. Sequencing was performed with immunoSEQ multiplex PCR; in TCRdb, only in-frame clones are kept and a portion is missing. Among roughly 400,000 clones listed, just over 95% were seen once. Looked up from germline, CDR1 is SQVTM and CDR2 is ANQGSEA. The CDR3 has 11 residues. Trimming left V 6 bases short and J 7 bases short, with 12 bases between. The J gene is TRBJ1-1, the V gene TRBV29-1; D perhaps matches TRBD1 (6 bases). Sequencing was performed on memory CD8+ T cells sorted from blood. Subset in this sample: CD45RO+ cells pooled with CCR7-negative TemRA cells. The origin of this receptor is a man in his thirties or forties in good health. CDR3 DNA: TGCAGCGTGAACAGGGCTAGTGAAGCTTTCTTT. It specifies CSVNRASEAFF.